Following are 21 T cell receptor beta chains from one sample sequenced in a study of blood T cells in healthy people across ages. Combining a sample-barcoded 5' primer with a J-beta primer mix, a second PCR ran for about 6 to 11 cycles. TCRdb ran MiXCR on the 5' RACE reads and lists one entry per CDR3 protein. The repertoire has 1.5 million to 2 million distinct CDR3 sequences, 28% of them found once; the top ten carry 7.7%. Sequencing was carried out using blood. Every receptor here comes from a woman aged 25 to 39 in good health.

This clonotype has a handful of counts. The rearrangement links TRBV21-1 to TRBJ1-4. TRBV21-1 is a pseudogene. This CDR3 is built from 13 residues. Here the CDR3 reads CASRLMRNEKLFF. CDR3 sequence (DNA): TGTGCCAGCCGACTAATGCGGAATGAAAAACTGTTTTTT.

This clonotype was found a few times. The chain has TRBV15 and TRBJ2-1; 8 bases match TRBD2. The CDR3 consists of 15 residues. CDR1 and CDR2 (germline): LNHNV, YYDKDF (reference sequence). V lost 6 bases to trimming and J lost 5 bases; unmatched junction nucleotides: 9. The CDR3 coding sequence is TGTGCCACCAGGCTCAGCGGGAGACGAAACAATGAGCAGTTCTTC. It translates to CATRLSGRRNNEQFF.

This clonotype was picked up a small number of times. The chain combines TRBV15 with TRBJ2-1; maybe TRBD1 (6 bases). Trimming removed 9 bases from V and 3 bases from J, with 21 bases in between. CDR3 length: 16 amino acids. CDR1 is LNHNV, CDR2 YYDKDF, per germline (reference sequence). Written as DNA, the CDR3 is TGTGCCACTGAGGCCTCGGACAGTTCGAACTACAATGAGCAGTTCTTC. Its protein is CATEASDSSNYNEQFF.

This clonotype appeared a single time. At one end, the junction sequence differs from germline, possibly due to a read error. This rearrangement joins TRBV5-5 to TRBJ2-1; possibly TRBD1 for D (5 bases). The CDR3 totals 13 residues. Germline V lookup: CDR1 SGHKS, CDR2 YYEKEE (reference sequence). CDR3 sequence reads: CVSSQTQGYEQFF. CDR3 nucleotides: TGTGTCAGCAGCCAAACGCAGGGTTACGAGCAGTTCTTC.

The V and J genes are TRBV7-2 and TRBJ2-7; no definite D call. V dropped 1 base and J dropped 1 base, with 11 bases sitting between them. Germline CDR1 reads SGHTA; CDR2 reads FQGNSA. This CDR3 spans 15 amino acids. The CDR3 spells CASSLDFQSSYEQYF. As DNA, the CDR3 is TGTGCCAGCAGCTTAGACTTCCAGAGTTCCTACGAGCAGTACTTC. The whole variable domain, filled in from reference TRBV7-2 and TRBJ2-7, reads GAGVSQSPSNKVTEKGKDVELRCDPISGHTALYWYRQSLGQGLEFLIYFQGNSAPDKSGLPSDRFSAERTGGSVSTLTIQRTQQEDSAVYLCASSLDFQSSYEQYFGPGTRLTVT.

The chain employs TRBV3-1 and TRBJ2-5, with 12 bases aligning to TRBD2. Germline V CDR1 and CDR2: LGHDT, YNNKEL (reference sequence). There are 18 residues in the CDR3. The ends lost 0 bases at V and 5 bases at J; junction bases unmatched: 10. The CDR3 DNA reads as TGTGCCAGCAGCCAAGAGTCTAGCGGGGGGGCAAGTGTGGAGACCCAGTACTTC. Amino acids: CASSQESSGGASVETQYF.

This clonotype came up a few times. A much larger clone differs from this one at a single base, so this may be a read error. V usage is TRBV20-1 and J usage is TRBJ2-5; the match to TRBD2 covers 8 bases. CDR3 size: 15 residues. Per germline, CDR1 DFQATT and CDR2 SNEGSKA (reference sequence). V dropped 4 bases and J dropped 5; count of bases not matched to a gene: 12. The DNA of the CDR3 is TGCAGTGCTACAAGAAGAGCGGGAGCTGGGGAGACCCAGTACTTC. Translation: CSATRRAGAGETQYF.

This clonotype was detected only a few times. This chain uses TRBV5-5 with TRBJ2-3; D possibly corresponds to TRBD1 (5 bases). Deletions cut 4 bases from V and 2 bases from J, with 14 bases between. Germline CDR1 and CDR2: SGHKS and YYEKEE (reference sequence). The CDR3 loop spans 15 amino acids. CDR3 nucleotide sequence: TGTGCCAGCAGCCTGGTCCAGGGCATCACAGATACGCAGTATTTT. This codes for CASSLVQGITDTQYF.

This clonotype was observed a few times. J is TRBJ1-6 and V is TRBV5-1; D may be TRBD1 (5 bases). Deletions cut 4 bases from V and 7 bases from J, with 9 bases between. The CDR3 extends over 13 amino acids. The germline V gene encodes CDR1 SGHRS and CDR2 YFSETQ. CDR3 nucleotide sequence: TGCGCCAGCAGCGACCGGACAAATTCACCCCTCCACTTT. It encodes CASSDRTNSPLHF.

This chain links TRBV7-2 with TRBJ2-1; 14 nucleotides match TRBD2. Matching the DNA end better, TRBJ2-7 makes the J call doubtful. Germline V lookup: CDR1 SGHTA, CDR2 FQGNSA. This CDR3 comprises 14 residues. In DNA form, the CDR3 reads TGTGCCAGCAGCGTCGGGACTAGCGGGGGAGAGCAGTACTTC. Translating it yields CASSVGTSGGEQYF.

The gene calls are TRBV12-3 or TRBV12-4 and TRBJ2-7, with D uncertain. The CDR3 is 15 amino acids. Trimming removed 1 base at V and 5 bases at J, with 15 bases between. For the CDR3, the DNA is TGTGCCAGCAGTTTAGTTAGGTCTAGTCAGGACGAGCAGTACTTC. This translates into CASSLVRSSQDEQYF.

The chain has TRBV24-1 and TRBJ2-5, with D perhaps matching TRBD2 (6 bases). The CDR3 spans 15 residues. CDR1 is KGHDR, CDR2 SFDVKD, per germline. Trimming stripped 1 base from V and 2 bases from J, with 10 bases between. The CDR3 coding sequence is TGTGCCACCAGTGATTTTGTAGGACTACAAGAGACCCAGTACTTC. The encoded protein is CATSDFVGLQETQYF.

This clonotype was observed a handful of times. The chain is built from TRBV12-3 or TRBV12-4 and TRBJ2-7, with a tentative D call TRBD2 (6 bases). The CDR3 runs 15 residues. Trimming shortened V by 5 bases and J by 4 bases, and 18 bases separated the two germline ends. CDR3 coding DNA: TGTGCCAGCAGTCCCTCGGAGGGATCCGGATACGAGCAGTACTTC. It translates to CASSPSEGSGYEQYF.

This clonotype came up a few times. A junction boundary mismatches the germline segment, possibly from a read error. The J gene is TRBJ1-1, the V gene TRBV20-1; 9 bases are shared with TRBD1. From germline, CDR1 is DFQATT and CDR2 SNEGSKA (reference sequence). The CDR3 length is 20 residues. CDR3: CSARDSLGYRGPLMNTEAFF. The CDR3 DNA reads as TGTAGTGCTAGAGATTCGCTAGGGTACAGGGGGCCCTTGATGAACACTGAAGCTTTCTTT.

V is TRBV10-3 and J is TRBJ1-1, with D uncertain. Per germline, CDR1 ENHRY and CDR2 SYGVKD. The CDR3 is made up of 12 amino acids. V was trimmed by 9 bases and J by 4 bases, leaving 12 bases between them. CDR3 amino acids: CAIQGMGTEAFF. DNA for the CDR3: TGTGCCATTCAAGGGATGGGCACTGAAGCTTTCTTT.

This CDR3 is CASSPAGAGSTDTQYF. Written as DNA, the CDR3 is TGTGCCAGCAGTCCCGCCGGGGCGGGGTCCACAGATACGCAGTATTTT. The genes are TRBV28 and TRBJ2-3, with D tentatively TRBD2 (6 bases). V gave up 5 bases and J gave up 2 bases, with 17 bases separating them. Germline V gene data show CDR1 as MDHEN and CDR2 as SYDVKM. The CDR3 extends over 16 amino acids.

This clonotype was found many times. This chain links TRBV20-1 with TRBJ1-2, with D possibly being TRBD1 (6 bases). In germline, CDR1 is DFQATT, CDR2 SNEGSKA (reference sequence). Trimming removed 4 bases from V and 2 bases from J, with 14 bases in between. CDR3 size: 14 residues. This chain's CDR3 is CSAKMARGNYGYTF. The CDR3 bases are TGCAGTGCTAAGATGGCCAGGGGAAACTATGGCTACACCTTC.

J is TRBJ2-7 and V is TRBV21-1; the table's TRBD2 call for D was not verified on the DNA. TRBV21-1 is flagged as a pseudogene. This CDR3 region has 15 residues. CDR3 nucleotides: TGTGCCAGCAGCCAGTCCCGGCCAAGGACCCACGAGCAGTACTTC. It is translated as CASSQSRPRTHEQYF.

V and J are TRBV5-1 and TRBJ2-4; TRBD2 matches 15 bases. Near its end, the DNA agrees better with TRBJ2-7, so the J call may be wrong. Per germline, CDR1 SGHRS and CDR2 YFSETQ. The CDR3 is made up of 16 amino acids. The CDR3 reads CASSSGTSGRSYEQYF. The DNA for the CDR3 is TGCGCCAGCAGCTCCGGGACTAGCGGGAGGAGTTACGAGCAGTACTTC.

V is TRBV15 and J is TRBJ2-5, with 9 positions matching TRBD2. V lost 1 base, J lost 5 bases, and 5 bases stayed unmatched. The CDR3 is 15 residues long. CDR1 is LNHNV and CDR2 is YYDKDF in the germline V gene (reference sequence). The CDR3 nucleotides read TGTGCCACCAGCAGAGGCGGGGGGGCCATCGAGACCCAGTACTTC. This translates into CATSRGGGAIETQYF.

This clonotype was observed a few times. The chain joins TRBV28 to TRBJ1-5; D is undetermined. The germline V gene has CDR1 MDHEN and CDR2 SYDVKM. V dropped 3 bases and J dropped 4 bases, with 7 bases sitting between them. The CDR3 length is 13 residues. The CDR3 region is CASSFLINQPQHF. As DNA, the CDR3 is TGTGCCAGCAGTTTTCTGATTAATCAGCCCCAGCATTTT. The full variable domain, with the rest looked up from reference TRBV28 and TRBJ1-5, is DVKVTQSSRYLVKRTGEKVFLECVQDMDHENMFWYRQDPGLGLRLIYFSYDVKMKEKGDIPEGYSVSREKKERFSLILESASTNQTSMYLCASSFLINQPQHFGDGTRLSIL.